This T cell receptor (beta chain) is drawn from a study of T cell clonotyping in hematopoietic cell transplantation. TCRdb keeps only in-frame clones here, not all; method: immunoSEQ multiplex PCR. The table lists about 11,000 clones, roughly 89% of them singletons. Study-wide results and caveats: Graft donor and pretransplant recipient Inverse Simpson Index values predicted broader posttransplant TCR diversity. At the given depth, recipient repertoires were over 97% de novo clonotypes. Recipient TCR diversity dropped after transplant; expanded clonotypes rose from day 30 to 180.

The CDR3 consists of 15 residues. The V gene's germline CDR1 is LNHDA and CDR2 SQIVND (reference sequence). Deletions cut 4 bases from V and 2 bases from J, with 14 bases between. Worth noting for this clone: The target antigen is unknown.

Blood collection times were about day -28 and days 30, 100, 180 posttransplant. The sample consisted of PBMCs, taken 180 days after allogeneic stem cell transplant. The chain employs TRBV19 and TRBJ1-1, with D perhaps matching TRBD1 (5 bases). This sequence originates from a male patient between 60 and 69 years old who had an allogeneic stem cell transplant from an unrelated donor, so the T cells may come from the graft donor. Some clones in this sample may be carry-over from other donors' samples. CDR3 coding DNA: TGTGCCAGTAGTACCCGGAGCAGGGCTAACACTGAAGCTTTCTTT. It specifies CASSTRSRANTEAFF.